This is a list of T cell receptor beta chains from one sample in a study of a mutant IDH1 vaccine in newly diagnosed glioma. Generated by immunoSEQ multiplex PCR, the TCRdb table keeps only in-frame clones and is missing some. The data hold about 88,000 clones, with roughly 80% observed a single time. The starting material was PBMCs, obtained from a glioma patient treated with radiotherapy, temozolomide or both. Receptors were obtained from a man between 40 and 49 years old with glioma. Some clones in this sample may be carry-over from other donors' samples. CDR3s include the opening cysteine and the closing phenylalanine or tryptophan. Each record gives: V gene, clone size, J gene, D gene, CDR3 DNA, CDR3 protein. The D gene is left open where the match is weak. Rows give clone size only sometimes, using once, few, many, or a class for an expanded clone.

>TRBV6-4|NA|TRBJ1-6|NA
TGTGCCAGCTTCGTCCCTCGAGGAGGTTGTAATTCACCCCTCCACTTT
CASFVPRGGCNSPLHF
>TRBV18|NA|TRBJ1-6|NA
TGTGCCAGCTCACCACGGACAGCTACAAATTCACCCCTCCACTTT
CASSPRTATNSPLHF
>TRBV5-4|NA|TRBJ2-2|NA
TGTGCCAGCAGCTTGGGTGGGATCACCGGGGAGCTGTTTTTT
CASSLGGITGELFF
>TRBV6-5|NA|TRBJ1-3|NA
TGTGCCAGCAGTTACAATGGGGACACCATATATTTT
CASSYNGDTIYF
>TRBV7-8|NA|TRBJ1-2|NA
TGTGCCAGCAGCTTAGTACCGTCTAACTATGGCTACACCTTC
CASSLVPSNYGYTF
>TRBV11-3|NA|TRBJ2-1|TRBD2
TGTGCCAGCAGCTTATCTAGCGGTGACAATGAGCAGTTCTTC
CASSLSSGDNEQFF
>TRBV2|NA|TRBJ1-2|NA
TGTGCCAGCAGTGAAGGATTAGCCCTTGGTAACTATGGCTACACCTTC
CASSEGLALGNYGYTF
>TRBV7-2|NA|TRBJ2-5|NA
TGTGCCAGCAGCTTAGTTTCAGCCCAAGAGACCCAGTACTTC
CASSLVSAQETQYF
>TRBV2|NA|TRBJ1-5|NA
TGTGCCAGCAGTGAAAATCTTAATCAGCCCCAGCATTTT
CASSENLNQPQHF
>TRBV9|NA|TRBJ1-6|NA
TGTGCCAGCAGCCCCCGGGTGGGTTCACCCCTCCACTTT
CASSPRVGSPLHF
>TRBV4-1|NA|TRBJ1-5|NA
TGCGCCAGCAGCCAAGACCTCAGACAATATAGCAATCAGCCCCAGCATTTT
CASSQDLRQYSNQPQHF
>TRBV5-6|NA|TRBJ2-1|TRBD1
TGTGCCAGCAGCTCAGCCGGGACAGGGGGTGCTGAGCAGTTCTTC
CASSSAGTGGAEQFF
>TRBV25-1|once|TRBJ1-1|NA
TGTGCCAGCAGTAGCTTCGTAGGGGACACTGAAGCTTTCTTT
CASSSFVGDTEAFF
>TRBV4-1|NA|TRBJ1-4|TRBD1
TGCGCCAGCAGCCAAGAAACCAGGGGGCTCGAAAAACTGTTTTTT
CASSQETRGLEKLFF
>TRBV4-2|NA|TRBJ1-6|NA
TGTGCCAGCACCCTGGACAGCTCATATAATTCACCCCTCCACTTT
CASTLDSSYNSPLHF
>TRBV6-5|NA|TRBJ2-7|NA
TGTGCCAGCAGTTTGGGTGGCTACGAGCAGTACTTC
CASSLGGYEQYF
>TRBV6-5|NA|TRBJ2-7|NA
TGTGCCAGCAGAGACCGCGCCCGCGGGTACGAGCAGTACTTC
CASRDRARGYEQYF
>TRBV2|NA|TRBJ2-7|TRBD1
TGTGCCAGCGAGACAGGGGGGACCTACGAGCAGTACTTC
CASETGGTYEQYF
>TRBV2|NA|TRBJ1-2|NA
TGTGCCAGCAGTGAAACAGGTTTAGGCTACACCTTC
CASSETGLGYTF
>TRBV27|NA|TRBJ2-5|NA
TGTGCTTCGGCCCACGGGGGTTTAGGAGAGACCCAGTACTTC
CASAHGGLGETQYF
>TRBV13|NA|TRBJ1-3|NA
TGTGCCAGCAGCCTCTGGGGGACGAAATCTGGAAACACCATATATTTT
CASSLWGTKSGNTIYF
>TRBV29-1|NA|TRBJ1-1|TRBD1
TGCAGCGTTGCCGGGACAGGGTGGGTTGAAGCTTTCTTT
CSVAGTGWVEAFF
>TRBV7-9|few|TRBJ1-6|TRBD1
TGTGCCAGCAGCACCGGGACAGGGTCATATTCACCCCTCCACTTT
CASSTGTGSYSPLHF
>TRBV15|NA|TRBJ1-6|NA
TGTGCCACCAGCGGTCAGGATTATTCACCCCTCCACTTT
CATSGQDYSPLHF
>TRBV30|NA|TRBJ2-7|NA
TGTGCCCGGGAGGACAGGAAATACGAGCAGTACTTC
CAREDRKYEQYF
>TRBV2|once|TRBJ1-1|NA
TGTGCCAGCACCCAAGGGGTGAACACTGAAGCTTTCTTT
CASTQGVNTEAFF
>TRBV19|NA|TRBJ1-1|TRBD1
TGTGCCAGTAGCGAGGGACAGGCGAACACTGAAGCTTTCTTT
CASSEGQANTEAFF
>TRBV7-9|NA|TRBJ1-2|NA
TGTGCCAGCAGCTTAGGTTCGGGGGCAGGTTATGGCTACACCTTC
CASSLGSGAGYGYTF
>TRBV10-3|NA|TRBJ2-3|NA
TGTGCCATCAGTGATAGGTCGATGGCAGATACGCAGTATTTT
CAISDRSMADTQYF
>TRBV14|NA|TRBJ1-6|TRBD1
TGTGCCAGCAGCCCCGGGACAGGGTTTTCACCCCTCCACTTT
CASSPGTGFSPLHF
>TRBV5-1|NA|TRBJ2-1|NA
TGCGCCAGCAGCTTGGCCCCGGGCAATGAGCAGTTCTTC
CASSLAPGNEQFF
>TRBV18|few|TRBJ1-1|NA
TGTGCCAGCTCGTACCAGGGAGAGGAAGCTTTCTTT
CASSYQGEEAFF
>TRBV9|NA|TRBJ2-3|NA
TGTGCCAGCAGCGTAGATCTTGGGGATACGCAGTATTTT
CASSVDLGDTQYF
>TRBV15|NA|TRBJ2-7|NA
TGTGCCACCAGCAGAACAGTGTCCTACGAGCAGTACTTC
CATSRTVSYEQYF
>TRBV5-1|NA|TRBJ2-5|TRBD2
TGCGCCAGCGGGACTAGCGGGGGCAAAGAGACCCAGTACTTC
CASGTSGGKETQYF
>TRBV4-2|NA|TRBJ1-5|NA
TGTGCCAGCAGCCAAGTTCCTCAATTGGATAGCAATCAGCCCCAGCATTTT
CASSQVPQLDSNQPQHF
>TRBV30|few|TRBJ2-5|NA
TGTGCCTGGAGGGCCCGAGGAGGAGAAGAGACCCAGTACTTC
CAWRARGGEETQYF
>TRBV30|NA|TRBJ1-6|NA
TGTGCCTGGAGTGAGCTGACAGCGGGAAATTCACCCCTCCACTTT
CAWSELTAGNSPLHF
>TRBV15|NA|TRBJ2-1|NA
TGTGCCACCAGCAGAGAGCAGGTCGCCCTTAACAATGAGCAGTTCTTC
CATSREQVALNNEQFF
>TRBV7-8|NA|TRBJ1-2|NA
TGTGCCAGCAGCCCGGGGGGGGAATATGGCTACACCTTC
CASSPGGEYGYTF
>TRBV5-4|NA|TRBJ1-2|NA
TGTGCCAGCAGCGAGGACTACCGGCGTGGCTACACCTTC
CASSEDYRRGYTF
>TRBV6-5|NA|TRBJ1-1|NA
TGTGCCAGCAGTCTACAACTAAACACTGAAGCTTTCTTT
CASSLQLNTEAFF
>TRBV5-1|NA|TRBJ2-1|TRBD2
TGCGCCAGCAGCTCGGGGGTGCCTAGCGGGGGGGGCGATGAGCAGTTCTTC
CASSSGVPSGGGDEQFF
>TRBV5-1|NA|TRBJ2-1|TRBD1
TGCGCCAGCAGCTTGCCAGGGGGTTACAATGAGCAGTTCTTC
CASSLPGGYNEQFF
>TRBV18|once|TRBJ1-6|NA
TGTGCCAGCTCACCACCCGGGGCACCCCTCCACTTT
CASSPPGAPLHF
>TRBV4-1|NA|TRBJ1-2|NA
TGCGCCAGCAGCCAAGATCTTGGGGGTGAGTATGGCTACACCTTC
CASSQDLGGEYGYTF
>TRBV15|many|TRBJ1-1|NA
TGTGCCACCAGCAGCAGTGAGAACACTGAAGCTTTCTTT
CATSSSENTEAFF
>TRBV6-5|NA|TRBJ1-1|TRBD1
TGTGCCAGCGACCGGGACAGGGGAGGCACTGAAGCTTTCTTT
CASDRDRGGTEAFF